These 20 T cell receptor beta chains came from one sample sequenced in a study of cytomegalovirus exposure and HLA in healthy donors. Primers for the PCR totalled 60 Vbeta and 13 Jbeta. Repertoires were generated with immunoSEQ multiplex PCR, while TCRdb's copy carries only in-frame clones and drops some. The profile shows hundreds of thousands of clones, around 64% of them singletons. Sequenced material: PBMCs. These receptor sequences come from a man aged 35 to 55 in good health and CMV-seropositive.

In its sample, this clone was seen a few times. The gene calls are TRBV5-1 and TRBJ2-5; 8 positions agree with TRBD1. The J call may be mistaken, given a closer DNA end match to TRBJ2-7. The CDR3 runs to 19 residues. Germline V gives CDR1 SGHRS, CDR2 YFSETQ. This chain's CDR3 is CASSFSSTGQGRGAYEQYF. CDR3 DNA: TGCGCCAGCAGCTTTTCCTCAACTGGACAGGGCAGGGGCGCCTACGAGCAGTACTTC.

The chain is built from TRBV13 and TRBJ2-5; D is possibly TRBD2 (7 bases). CDR1 is PRHDT, CDR2 FYEKMQ, per germline (reference sequence). The CDR3 is made up of 18 amino acids. V was clipped by 3 bases and J by 4 bases, with 24 bases between them. The CDR3 loop is CASSFTPRGGGKAETQYF. For the CDR3, the DNA is TGTGCCAGCAGCTTCACCCCCCGTGGCGGGGGCAAGGCAGAGACCCAGTACTTC.

The J gene is TRBJ2-3, the V gene TRBV6-4; TRBD2 matches at 9 bases. The V gene end was trimmed by 5 bases and the J gene end by 3 bases; junction bases not matched to a gene: 3. The CDR3 has 14 residues. The germline V gene encodes CDR1 MRHNA and CDR2 SNTAGT. The CDR3 DNA reads TGTGCCAGCAGTATTAGCGGGGGTACAGATACGCAGTATTTT. It codes for CASSISGGTDTQYF.

This clone occurred once. This chain links TRBV5-1 with TRBJ2-3; weak D call: TRBD1 (5 bases). CDR3 length equals 18 residues. V was trimmed by 0 bases and J by 0 bases, leaving 17 bases between them. The germline V gene has CDR1 SGHRS and CDR2 YFSETQ. The chain's CDR3 is CASSLEGVGFSSTDTQYF. CDR3 nucleotides: TGCGCCAGCAGCTTGGAAGGGGTCGGTTTTTCTAGCACAGATACGCAGTATTTT.

CDR3 nucleotide sequence: TGTGCCAGCAGCCAAGAGGCTCTAGCGGAGATCACAGATACGCAGTATTTT. Protein sequence: CASSQEALAEITDTQYF. V usage is TRBV4-2 and J usage is TRBJ2-3; 7 bases fit TRBD2. Germline assignment: CDR1 LGHNA and CDR2 YNFKEQ. This CDR3 spans 17 amino acids. Trimming cost V 0 bases and J 2 bases; bases outside gene matches: 8.

The V and J genes are TRBV11-2 and TRBJ1-2, with 8 bases matching TRBD1. The CDR3 consists of 14 residues. Germline CDR1 SGHAT, CDR2 FQNNGV. V trimming: 3 bases; J trimming: 4 bases; junction bases outside the gene matches: 4. The CDR3 DNA sequence: TGTGCCAGCAGCTTGGCAGGGACAGGCTATGGCTACACCTTC. Translating it yields CASSLAGTGYGYTF.

V gene TRBV10-3 combines with J gene TRBJ1-2, with D possibly matching TRBD1 (5 bases). Germline V gene data show CDR1 as ENHRY and CDR2 as SYGVKD. The CDR3 has 13 residues. The V and J ends lost 3 bases and 5 bases respectively, with 10 bases between them. CDR3 sequence reads: CAISDRVRYGYTF. CDR3 sequence (DNA): TGTGCCATCAGTGACAGGGTTCGTTATGGCTACACCTTC.

V and J are TRBV19 and TRBJ1-5; TRBD1 matches at 7 bases. From germline, CDR1 is LNHDA and CDR2 SQIVND (reference sequence). J lost 0 bases, V lost 1 base, and 9 bases had no gene match. The CDR3 has 18 amino acids. The CDR3: CASSIVRGANGSNQPQHF. CDR3 bases: TGTGCCAGTAGTATAGTCAGGGGGGCTAATGGTAGCAATCAGCCCCAGCATTTT.

This chain links TRBV29-1 with TRBJ2-7, with 7 bases fitting TRBD1. The CDR3 totals 12 residues. Germline lookup yields CDR1 SQVTM and CDR2 ANQGSEA. The V gene end was trimmed by 7 bases and the J gene end by 5 bases; junction bases not matched to a gene: 8. The CDR3 DNA reads as TGCAGCGCTACACAGGGGAAGGACGAGCAGTACTTC. The encoded protein is CSATQGKDEQYF.

This clone occurred a few times. V is TRBV7-8 and J is TRBJ1-2; TRBD1 might be the D (6 bases). V lost 1 base and J lost 3, with 24 bases in between. CDR1 is SGHVS and CDR2 is FQNEAQ in the germline V gene. The CDR3 loop spans 19 amino acids. The CDR3 protein is CASSLVGISSGARDYGYTF. In DNA form, the CDR3 reads TGTGCCAGCAGCTTAGTGGGTATTTCATCAGGGGCGCGGGACTATGGCTACACCTTC.

The chain combines TRBV2 with TRBJ2-1; 7 positions match TRBD2. Germline lookup yields CDR1 SNHLY and CDR2 FYNNEI. J lost 0 bases, V lost 4 bases, and 9 bases had no gene match. The CDR3 contains 17 residues. The CDR3: CASSVPPGGSSYNEQFF. CDR3 DNA sequence: TGTGCCAGCAGTGTCCCTCCCGGGGGGAGCTCCTACAATGAGCAGTTCTTC.

The chain couples TRBV7-3 to TRBJ2-5; 9 nucleotides match TRBD2. Germline values: CDR1 SGHTA, CDR2 FQGTGA. There are 17 residues in the CDR3. Trimming at V came to 1 base and at J to 1 base, leaving 7 bases not matched to a gene. The CDR3 coding sequence is TGTGCCAGCAGCTTAATGCCGGCTAGCGGGGTCCAAGAGACCCAGTACTTC. Residues: CASSLMPASGVQETQYF.

The genes are TRBV9 and TRBJ2-1, with D tentatively TRBD2 (7 bases). Germline V lookup: CDR1 SGDLS, CDR2 YYNGEE. V shed 7 bases and J shed 5 bases, with 16 bases lying between them. CDR3 length equals 14 residues. The DNA for the CDR3 is TGTGCCAGCTCCCCCCGGGGGGCAAACAATGAGCAGTTCTTC. Its protein product is CASSPRGANNEQFF.

DNA of the CDR3: TGTGCCAGCTGGGGCAGGGTGTATGGCTACACCTTC. Its translation is CASWGRVYGYTF. The chain links TRBV28 to TRBJ1-2, with a weak D call TRBD1 (5 bases). CDR1 is MDHEN, CDR2 SYDVKM, per germline. The V end lost 8 bases, the J end lost 5 bases, and 12 bases lay between the germline ends. There are 12 residues in the CDR3.

The rearrangement joins TRBV2 to TRBJ1-5; 7 nucleotides line up with TRBD1. The CDR3 extends over 17 amino acids. Germline CDR1 reads SNHLY; CDR2 reads FYNNEI. V was pared by 5 bases and J by 0 bases, with 10 bases of the junction left unmatched. The CDR3 loop is CASSPLMGTASNQPQHF. CDR3 nucleotides: TGTGCCAGCAGTCCACTGATGGGGACAGCTAGCAATCAGCCCCAGCATTTT.

The J gene is TRBJ2-1, the V gene TRBV7-8; 9 nucleotides agree with TRBD2. V lost 2 bases to trimming and J lost 8 bases; unmatched junction nucleotides: 7. This CDR3 has 15 residues. Germline-derived CDR1 and CDR2 are SGHVS and FQNEAQ. CDR3 sequence (DNA): TGTGCCAGCAGCTTATGGGGACTAGCTGGAGATGAGCAGTTCTTC. Translating it yields CASSLWGLAGDEQFF.

The rearrangement uses TRBV9 and TRBJ2-7; 7 bases match TRBD1. With 0 bases clipped from V and 6 bases from J, the junction kept 6 bases outside the gene matches. The CDR3 totals 14 residues. The germline gives CDR1 SGDLS, CDR2 YYNGEE. DNA for the CDR3: TGTGCCAGCAGCGTAGCGGTCACAGGGGCCGAGCAGTACTTC. Encoded protein: CASSVAVTGAEQYF.

The chain employs TRBV7-9 and TRBJ2-3, with D perhaps matching TRBD2 (5 bases). Trimming took off 2 bases at V and 2 bases at J, with 8 bases between the two ends. The germline V gene has CDR1 SEHNR and CDR2 FQNEAQ (reference sequence). This CDR3 is 14 amino acids long. CDR3: CASSLKADTDTQYF. The CDR3, as DNA: TGTGCCAGCAGCTTAAAAGCGGACACAGATACGCAGTATTTT.

This sequence joins TRBV11-2 and TRBJ2-3, with 12 bases fitting TRBD2. Trimming at V came to 0 bases and at J to 2 bases, leaving 9 bases not matched to a gene. The CDR3 has 19 residues. Germline CDR1 and CDR2: SGHAT and FQNNGV. CDR3 loop: CASSLDSRLAGVDTDTQYF. The CDR3 nucleotides are TGTGCCAGCAGCTTAGATTCCCGACTAGCGGGGGTGGACACAGATACGCAGTATTTT.

The chain links TRBV18 to TRBJ2-3; no reliable D call. V was shortened by 5 bases and J by 0 bases, with 3 bases between the two germline ends. This CDR3 is built from 12 residues. CDR1 and CDR2 from the germline V gene are KGHSH and LQKENI. CDR3 DNA sequence: TGTGCCAGCTCATCTAGCACAGATACGCAGTATTTT. Protein product: CASSSSTDTQYF.